This TCR beta chain was identified during a study of patients and donors after allogeneic stem cell transplantation. This CDR3 comprises 13 residues. Deletions cut 5 bases from V and 8 bases from J, with 12 bases between. One entry per CDR3 protein, called by TCRdb with MiXCR from the RT-PCR reads. The sample has about a million distinct CDR3 sequences, 15% to 20% seen once. This clonotype was observed a few times. The sample comprised blood, either unsorted or a sorted T cell fraction (not recorded which). The chain couples TRBV12-3 or TRBV12-4 to TRBJ1-4; D call uncertain. The sequence derives from a human donor who was either an allogeneic HSCT recipient or a stem cell or donor lymphocyte infusion donor (not recorded which). It is not recorded whose cells these are; they may come from a transplant donor. CDR3 amino acids: CASSDAVNEKLFF. The CDR3 nucleotides read TGTGCCAGCAGTGACGCAGTAAACGAAAAACTGTTTTTT.